This T cell receptor beta chain stems from a study of OX40 agonist ivuxolimab in advanced cancers. Repertoires were generated with immunoSEQ multiplex PCR, while TCRdb's copy carries only in-frame clones and drops some. The repertoire holds tens of thousands of clones, with about 88% as singletons. From germline, CDR1 is MNHEY and CDR2 SVGAGI. Germline trimming cut 8 bases from V and 5 bases from J; bases unmatched to any gene: 5. The CDR3 is made up of 13 amino acids. Sample: CD4+ or CD8+ T cells sorted from blood, taken in a trial of the OX40 agonist ivuxolimab. This TCR was sampled from an adult with an advanced solid tumor such as melanoma, head and neck, liver or kidney cancer. This sequence joins TRBV6-5 and TRBJ1-1; 10 bases fit TRBD1. In DNA, the CDR3 is TGTGCCAGCCGACAGGGGGCGATGACTGAAGCTTTCTTT. Its translation: CASRQGAMTEAFF.